Detailed here is one TCR beta chain. The antigen remains undetermined. Assay: immunoSEQ multiplex PCR; the TCRdb copy retains only in-frame clones and omits some. Of roughly 120,000 clones listed, about 88% are singletons. These data belong to a study of T cell responses to AZD1222 COVID-19 vaccine. Study results and caveats: Sampling captured repertoires only after the peak T cell response. At study baseline, merely about 6 AZD1222 recipients were seropositive. The study found vaccine-associated CD4 TCRs spanning spike, dominant at 160-218 and 743-854. Clonal diversity may have been underestimated in mostly white British donors.

V lost 0 bases, J lost 5 bases, and 7 bases lay in between. Germline CDR1 and CDR2: MRHNA and SNTAGT. The CDR3 consists of 13 residues. This sequence joins TRBV6-4 and TRBJ1-1; the D gene is possibly TRBD1 (6 bases). Material: peripheral blood, obtained on day 0 of AZD1222 vaccination. This TCR derives from an adult in good health. CDR3 nucleotides: TGTGCCAGCAGTGACTCGAGGGGGACTGAAGCTTTCTTT. Protein: CASSDSRGTEAFF.